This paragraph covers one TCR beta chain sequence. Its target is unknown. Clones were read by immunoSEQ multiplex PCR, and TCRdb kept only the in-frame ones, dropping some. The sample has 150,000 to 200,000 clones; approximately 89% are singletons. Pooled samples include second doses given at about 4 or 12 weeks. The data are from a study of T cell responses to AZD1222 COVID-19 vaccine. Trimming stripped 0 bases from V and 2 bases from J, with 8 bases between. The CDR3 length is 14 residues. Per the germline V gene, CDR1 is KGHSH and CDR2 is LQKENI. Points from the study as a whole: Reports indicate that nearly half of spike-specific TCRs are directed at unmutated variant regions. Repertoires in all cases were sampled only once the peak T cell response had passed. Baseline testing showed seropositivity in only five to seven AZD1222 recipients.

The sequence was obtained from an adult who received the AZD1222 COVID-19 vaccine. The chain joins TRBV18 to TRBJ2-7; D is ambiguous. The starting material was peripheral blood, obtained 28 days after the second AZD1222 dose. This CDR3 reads CASSPPVRTYEQYF. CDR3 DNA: TGTGCCAGCTCACCACCTGTTCGGACCTACGAGCAGTACTTC.